These 32 T cell receptor beta chains came from one sample sequenced in a study of shared clonotypes between healthy human individuals. Assay: immunoSEQ multiplex PCR; the TCRdb copy retains only in-frame clones and omits some. This sample has more than 2 million clones, with about 95% found just once. As defined, naive CD8 cells were CD45RO-negative and positively selected for CCR7, with terminally differentiated effector memory CD45RA+ cells excluded. The material sequenced was naive CD8+ T cells sorted from blood. The receptors originated from a man younger than 30 in good health.

The chain recombines TRBV7-9 with TRBJ1-4; 11 positions match TRBD1. Germline V gene data show CDR1 as SEHNR and CDR2 as FQNEAQ (reference sequence). V shed 5 bases, J shed 8 bases, and the junction held 4 bases outside the gene matches. This CDR3 has 14 amino acids. CDR3 DNA: TGTGCCAGCAGCCGGACAGGGGGCGAGGAAAAACTGTTTTTT. It codes for CASSRTGGEEKLFF.

The chain recombines TRBV7-2 with TRBJ2-7, with 11 bases fitting TRBD2. The CDR3 extends over 14 amino acids. The germline gives CDR1 SGHTA, CDR2 FQGNSA. J lost 7 bases, V lost 5 bases, and 7 bases had no gene match. The chain's CDR3 is CASSPLAGGLEQYF. The CDR3 bases are TGTGCCAGCAGCCCATTAGCGGGAGGGCTGGAGCAGTACTTC. Full variable domain (remainder filled in from reference TRBV7-2 and TRBJ2-7): GAGVSQSPSNKVTEKGKDVELRCDPISGHTALYWYRQSLGQGLEFLIYFQGNSAPDKSGLPSDRFSAERTGGSVSTLTIQRTQQEDSAVYLCASSPLAGGLEQYFGPGTRLTVT.

Regarding this clone: This specimen includes other DNA sequences encoding the same CDR3. V usage is TRBV7-9 and J usage is TRBJ2-5, with D tentatively TRBD1 (7 bases). Germline V gives CDR1 SEHNR, CDR2 FQNEAQ (reference sequence). The CDR3 loop spans 15 amino acids. V was shortened by 1 base and J by 5 bases, with 14 bases between the two germline ends. The CDR3 sequence is CASSLGTGEEETQYF. The CDR3 DNA sequence: TGTGCCAGCAGCTTAGGTACAGGGGAGGAGGAGACCCAGTACTTC.

This rearrangement joins TRBV4-3 to TRBJ2-3; 8 bases are shared with TRBD1. The CDR3 has 16 amino acids. V gave up 0 bases and J gave up 1 base; unmatched junction bases: 3. CDR1 is LGHNA, CDR2 YSLEER, per germline. The CDR3 DNA follows: TGCGCCAGCAGCCAAGAACCGGGACAGGGCACAGATACGCAGTATTTT. Translating gives CASSQEPGQGTDTQYF.

J is TRBJ2-5 and V is TRBV5-6, with 7 bases lining up with TRBD2. The CDR3 length is 14 residues. The ends lost 3 bases at V and 5 bases at J; junction bases unmatched: 7. Germline-derived CDR1 and CDR2 are SGHDT and YYEEEE. The CDR3 sequence is CASSYLSGSETQYF. CDR3 DNA: TGTGCCAGCAGCTACCTTAGCGGGTCCGAGACCCAGTACTTC.

The V gene is TRBV30, the J gene TRBJ2-2; 8 nucleotides agree with TRBD2. The V and J ends lost 8 bases and 4 bases, in that order; junction bases with no gene match: 6. Germline V gives CDR1 GTSNPN, CDR2 SVGIG (reference sequence). The CDR3 loop spans 13 amino acids. In DNA form, the CDR3 reads TGTGCCGGGACCGGGGGGGGCACCGGGGAGCTGTTTTTT. Its protein is CAGTGGGTGELFF.

The chain carries TRBV2 and TRBJ1-2, with D unresolved. This CDR3 contains 15 residues. V lost 3 bases to trimming and J lost 5 bases, with 16 bases between them. CDR1 is SNHLY, CDR2 FYNNEI, per germline. CDR3 in DNA: TGTGCCAGCAGTGAGTGGACGGGTGCCTCATATGGCTACACCTTC. Its protein product is CASSEWTGASYGYTF.

This chain uses TRBV9 with TRBJ1-3; D is uncertain. Trimming took off 2 bases at V and 7 bases at J, with 16 bases between the two ends. CDR1 is SGDLS and CDR2 is YYNGEE in the germline V gene. The CDR3 loop spans 15 amino acids. CDR3 loop: CASSVDIPHGNTIYF. The CDR3 nucleotides read TGTGCCAGCAGCGTCGATATTCCCCACGGGAACACCATATATTTT.

V and J are TRBV10-1 and TRBJ2-1, with 7 positions matching TRBD2. CDR1 WNHNN and CDR2 SYGVQD come from the germline V gene (reference sequence). This CDR3 is 19 amino acids long. J was trimmed by 5 bases and V by 2 bases; bases with no gene match: 18. As DNA, the CDR3 is TGCGCCAGCAGTGAGACGTGGGAGGGTGAAATGGAGAGCCACAATGAGCAGTTCTTC. It translates to CASSETWEGEMESHNEQFF.

The chain links TRBV6-6 to TRBJ1-5, with 7 bases that match TRBD1. The V gene's germline CDR1 is MNHNY and CDR2 SVGAGI (reference sequence). The CDR3 consists of 15 residues. With V trimmed by 6 bases and J by 0 bases, 5 bases remained unmatched. CDR3 sequence reads: CASSPGQDSNQPQHF. Here the CDR3 DNA reads TGTGCCAGCAGCCCCGGACAGGATAGCAATCAGCCCCAGCATTTT.

This clone was counted a single time. The identical CDR3 is also encoded by other nucleotide sequences in the sample. The chain links TRBV5-1 to TRBJ1-2, with unresolved D. Germline CDR1 is SGHRS and CDR2 is YFSETQ. V was pared by 0 bases and J by 2 bases, with 5 bases between. The CDR3 has 13 amino acids. The CDR3 DNA sequence: TGCGCCAGCAGCTTGGAACTGAACTATGGCTACACCTTC. It is translated as CASSLELNYGYTF.

The genes are TRBV4-1 and TRBJ2-1; D may be TRBD1 (6 bases). The CDR3 is 13 residues long. Trimming left V 2 bases short and J 6 bases short, with 8 bases between. Germline assignment: CDR1 MGHRA and CDR2 YSYEKL. As DNA, the CDR3 is TGCGCCAGCAGCCAAAACAGGGTCAATGAGCAGTTCTTC. Translating it yields CASSQNRVNEQFF.

This sequence joins TRBV29-1 and TRBJ1-1; D gene uncertain. The V end lost 6 bases, the J end lost 3 bases, and 14 bases lay between the germline ends. The CDR3 runs to 13 residues. The germline CDR1 and CDR2 sequences are SQVTM and ANQGSEA. As DNA, the CDR3 is TGCAGCGTCGACGCGGATTGGGACACTGAAGCTTTCTTT. It yields the protein CSVDADWDTEAFF.

In this sample, this clone turned up once. V and J are TRBV29-1 and TRBJ2-7; no clear D. The germline V gene has CDR1 SQVTM and CDR2 ANQGSEA. V shed 1 base and J shed 5 bases, with 15 bases lying between them. This CDR3 has 14 residues. The CDR3 DNA follows: TGCAGCGTTGAAGGGATCTCATTCCCCGACGAGCAGTACTTC. Its translation: CSVEGISFPDEQYF.

The chain links TRBV9 to TRBJ2-7; D might be TRBD2 (5 bases). The germline gives CDR1 SGDLS, CDR2 YYNGEE. The CDR3 totals 15 residues. V was cut by 0 bases and J by 3 bases, with 13 bases left in between. The DNA of the CDR3 is TGTGCCAGCAGCGTAGACCCCCAAGACTACTACGAGCAGTACTTC. Its translation is CASSVDPQDYYEQYF.

A remark on this clone: Relative to the germline gene, one junction end is altered; a read error may explain this. This sequence joins TRBV10-3 and TRBJ2-3; D may be TRBD1 or TRBD2 (5 bases each). Germline values: CDR1 ENHRY, CDR2 SYGVKD. This CDR3 region has 12 residues. The CDR3 nucleotides read TGTGCCATCGCGAGGGGCACTGATACGCAGTATTTT. Residues: CAIARGTDTQYF.

The rearrangement uses TRBV18 and TRBJ2-1, with 9 nucleotides matching TRBD2. This CDR3 comprises 16 residues. V lost 2 bases to trimming and J lost 8 bases; unmatched junction nucleotides: 10. CDR1 is KGHSH and CDR2 is LQKENI in the germline V gene. CDR3 in DNA: TGTGCCAGCTCACCAAGAGTAGCGGGAGATATTGATGAGCAGTTCTTC. Encoded protein: CASSPRVAGDIDEQFF. The whole variable domain, filled in from reference TRBV18 and TRBJ2-1, reads NAGVMQNPRHLVRRRGQEARLRCSPMKGHSHVYWYRQLPEEGLKFMVYLQKENIIDESGMPKERFSAEFPKEGPSILRIQQVVRGDSAAYFCASSPRVAGDIDEQFFGPGTRLTVL.

The chain combines TRBV11-2 with TRBJ2-7, with a weak D call TRBD1 (5 bases). V gave up 5 bases and J gave up 0 bases, with 8 bases separating them. Per the germline V gene, CDR1 is SGHAT and CDR2 is FQNNGV. The CDR3 has 13 residues. CDR3 sequence reads: CASSAGPSYEQYF. CDR3 nucleotides: TGTGCCAGCAGCGCAGGGCCCTCCTACGAGCAGTACTTC.

This clone has just one count. The rearrangement links TRBV27 to TRBJ2-7; perhaps TRBD2 as D (6 bases). The V gene's germline CDR1 is MNHEY and CDR2 SMNVEV (reference sequence). The CDR3 totals 13 residues. V was pared by 2 bases and J by 6 bases, with 11 bases between. In DNA, the CDR3 is TGTGCCAGCAGTTTAGCGGGGATCGGCGAGCAGTACTTC. It specifies CASSLAGIGEQYF.

This chain connects TRBV4-3 to TRBJ2-1, with unresolved D. The CDR3 totals 13 residues. V lost 0 bases to trimming and J lost 3 bases, with 3 bases between them. CDR1 and CDR2 (germline): LGHNA, YSLEER. This CDR3 reads CASSQDFYNEQFF. The CDR3 DNA is TGCGCCAGCAGCCAAGACTTCTACAATGAGCAGTTCTTC.

The genes are TRBV29-1 and TRBJ2-2; TRBD2 agrees at 9 bases. The CDR3 covers 14 residues. V was clipped by 6 bases and J by 1 base; unmatched bases: 3. CDR1 and CDR2 from the germline V gene are SQVTM and ANQGSEA. The CDR3 protein is CSVRLAENTGELFF. CDR3 DNA: TGCAGCGTCAGACTAGCGGAGAACACCGGGGAGCTGTTTTTT.

V gene TRBV27 combines with J gene TRBJ1-6, with D possibly being TRBD1 (5 bases). Germline V gene sequence: CDR1 MNHEY, CDR2 SMNVEV (reference sequence). V lost 4 bases and J lost 3, with 13 bases in between. CDR3 length equals 16 residues. The CDR3 reads CASSYGGTGYNSPLHF. In DNA form, the CDR3 reads TGTGCCAGCAGTTACGGGGGGACCGGCTATAATTCACCCCTCCACTTT.

The gene calls are TRBV27 and TRBJ1-5; no clear D. This CDR3 spans 13 amino acids. The germline CDR1 and CDR2 sequences are MNHEY and SMNVEV (reference sequence). With 5 bases removed from V and 6 bases from J, the gap between germline ends came to 11 bases. CDR3 DNA sequence: TGTGCCAGCAGTGACACTAAGTTTCAGCCCCAGCATTTT. Its translation is CASSDTKFQPQHF.

This clone was observed a single time. The chain employs TRBV19 and TRBJ2-2, with TRBD2 identical over 10 bases. The germline gives CDR1 LNHDA, CDR2 SQIVND (reference sequence). The CDR3 has 19 residues. Losses at the gene ends were 5 bases for V and 1 base for J; bases not matched to a gene: 13. CDR3 in amino acids: CASSHGLAGDQVNTGELFF. The CDR3 bases are TGTGCCAGTAGTCATGGGCTAGCGGGAGATCAGGTGAACACCGGGGAGCTGTTTTTT.

This sequence joins TRBV7-2 and TRBJ2-7; 7 nucleotides align to TRBD1. CDR3 length equals 14 residues. The V segment lost 3 bases and the J segment 6 bases; nucleotides outside the gene matches: 8. CDR1 is SGHTA, CDR2 FQGNSA, per germline. In nucleotides, the CDR3 is TGTGCCAGCAGCTTCAGGGGGAAAATGAGCGAGCAGTACTTC. It yields the protein CASSFRGKMSEQYF.

This clone has only a few counts. The V call is TRBV11-2, the J call TRBJ1-2; D is unclear. The CDR3 runs to 14 residues. Germline V gives CDR1 SGHAT, CDR2 FQNNGV. The ends were cut back, 5 bases at V and 8 bases at J, with 18 bases in the middle. CDR3 amino acids: CASSHQGTVEGYTF. The CDR3 region has the DNA TGTGCCAGCAGCCACCAAGGAACGGTGGAAGGCTACACCTTC.

This chain uses TRBV4-2 with TRBJ1-6; the D is unclear. V dropped 0 bases and J dropped 7 bases, with 10 bases sitting between them. The CDR3 sequence is 15 residues long. CDR1 and CDR2 (germline): LGHNA, YNFKEQ. Here the CDR3 reads CASSQDHGLNSPLHF. CDR3 coding DNA: TGTGCCAGCAGCCAAGATCACGGATTGAATTCACCCCTCCACTTT.

This clone turned up a few times. The chain joins TRBV25-1 to TRBJ1-5; D not resolved. Trimming pared 3 bases from V and 0 bases from J, leaving 3 bases between. Germline lookup yields CDR1 MGHDK and CDR2 SYGVNS. The CDR3 consists of 13 residues. CDR3 sequence reads: CASSEGSNQPQHF. For the CDR3, the DNA is TGTGCCAGCAGTGAGGGTAGCAATCAGCCCCAGCATTTT.

The rearrangement links TRBV2 to TRBJ2-5; no reliable D call. CDR3 length: 15 residues. V was cut by 7 bases and J by 1 base, with 16 bases left in between. Germline V gives CDR1 SNHLY, CDR2 FYNNEI. The CDR3 reads CASTPGRPPQETQYF. The CDR3 DNA follows: TGTGCCAGCACCCCAGGACGACCTCCCCAAGAGACCCAGTACTTC.

The chain recombines TRBV4-3 with TRBJ2-2; 8 nucleotides line up with TRBD1. Germline lookup yields CDR1 LGHNA and CDR2 YSLEER. The length of the CDR3 is 15 residues. V trimming: 3 bases; J trimming: 7 bases; junction bases outside the gene matches: 7. The CDR3 DNA reads TGCGCCAGCAGCCAGTTGACAGGGGTGGGCGGGGAGCTGTTTTTT. Its translation is CASSQLTGVGGELFF.

The J gene is TRBJ2-7, the V gene TRBV13; a possible D gene is TRBD2 (5 bases). The CDR3 spans 14 residues. Looked up from germline, CDR1 is PRHDT and CDR2 is FYEKMQ (reference sequence). With 0 bases removed from V and 6 bases from J, the gap between germline ends came to 12 bases. The CDR3 DNA is TGTGCCAGCAGCTTAGGCCAGGAGGCGGGCGAGCAGTACTTC. It translates to CASSLGQEAGEQYF. Full variable domain (rest looked up from reference TRBV13 and TRBJ2-7): AAGVIQSPRHLIKEKRETATLKCYPIPRHDTVYWYQQGPGQDPQFLISFYEKMQSDKGSIPDRFSAQQFSDYHSELNMSSLELGDSALYFCASSLGQEAGEQYFGPGTRLTVT.

The chain couples TRBV28 to TRBJ1-6, with D possibly being TRBD1 (5 bases). Germline lookup yields CDR1 MDHEN and CDR2 SYDVKM. The CDR3 is 12 amino acids. In DNA form, the CDR3 reads TGTTCTGCAGGGCTCTATAATTCACCCCTCCACTTT. It translates to CSAGLYNSPLHF.